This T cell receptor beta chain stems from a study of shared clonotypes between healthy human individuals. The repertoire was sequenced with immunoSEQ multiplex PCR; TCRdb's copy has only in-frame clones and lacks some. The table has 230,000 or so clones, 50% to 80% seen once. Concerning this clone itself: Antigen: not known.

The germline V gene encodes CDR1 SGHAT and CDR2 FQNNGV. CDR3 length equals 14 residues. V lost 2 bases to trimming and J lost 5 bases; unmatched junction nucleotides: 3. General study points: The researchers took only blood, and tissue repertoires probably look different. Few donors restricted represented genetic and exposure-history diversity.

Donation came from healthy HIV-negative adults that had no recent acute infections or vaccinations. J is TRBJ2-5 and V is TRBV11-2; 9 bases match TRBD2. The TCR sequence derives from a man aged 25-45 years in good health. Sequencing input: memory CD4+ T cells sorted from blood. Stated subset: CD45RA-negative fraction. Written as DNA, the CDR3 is TGTGCCAGCAGCTTATCTAGCGGGAAGGAGACCCAGTACTTC. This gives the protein CASSLSSGKETQYF.